This TCR beta chain was sequenced for a study of blood T cells in healthy people across ages. Primers used in a second PCR of about 6 to 12 cycles were a sample-barcoded 5' primer and a J-beta primer mix. Any given sample supplied a minimum of 2.5 million CDR3-containing paired-end reads. TCRdb re-derived calls from the 5' RACE reads in MiXCR, one entry per CDR3 protein. This table holds more than 650,000 distinct CDR3 sequences, roughly 50% found once. Study observations and caveats: With age, beta diversity per million T cells declined roughly linearly, significantly by 40. A greater number of naive CD4+ cells and higher diversity distinguished long-lived donors from aged donors.

A word on this clonotype: Its target is unknown.

The CDR3 runs 15 residues. Germline CDR1 is MDHEN and CDR2 is SYDVKM. The V gene lost 5 bases and the J gene lost 2 bases, with 16 bases spanning the gap. The clonotype originates from a man older than 75 in good health. V is TRBV28 and J is TRBJ2-7, with TRBD2 as a possible D gene (5 bases). The material sequenced was blood. The CDR3 region has the DNA TGTGCCAGCAGTCTGCCGGGGATTGGGCCCTACGAGCAGTACTTC. Translation: CASSLPGIGPYEQYF. The variable domain in full, with the rest retrieved from reference TRBV28 and TRBJ2-7, is DVKVTQSSRYLVKRTGEKVFLECVQDMDHENMFWYRQDPGLGLRLIYFSYDVKMKEKGDIPEGYSVSREKKERFSLILESASTNQTSMYLCASSLPGIGPYEQYFGPGTRLTVT.